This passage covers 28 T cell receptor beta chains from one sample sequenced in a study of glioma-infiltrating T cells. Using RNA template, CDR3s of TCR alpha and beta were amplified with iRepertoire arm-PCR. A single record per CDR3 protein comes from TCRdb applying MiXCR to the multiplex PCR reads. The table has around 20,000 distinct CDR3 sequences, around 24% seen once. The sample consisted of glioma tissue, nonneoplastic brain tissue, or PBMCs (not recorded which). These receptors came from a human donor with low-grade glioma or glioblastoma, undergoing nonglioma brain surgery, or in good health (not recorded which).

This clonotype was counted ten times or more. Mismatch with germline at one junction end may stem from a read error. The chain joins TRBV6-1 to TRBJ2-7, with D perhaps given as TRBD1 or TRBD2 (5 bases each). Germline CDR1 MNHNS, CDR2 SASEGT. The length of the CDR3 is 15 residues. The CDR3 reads CASREGAGSSYEQYF. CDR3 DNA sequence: TGTGCCAGCAGAGAAGGGGCTGGGAGCTCCTACGAGCAGTACTTC.

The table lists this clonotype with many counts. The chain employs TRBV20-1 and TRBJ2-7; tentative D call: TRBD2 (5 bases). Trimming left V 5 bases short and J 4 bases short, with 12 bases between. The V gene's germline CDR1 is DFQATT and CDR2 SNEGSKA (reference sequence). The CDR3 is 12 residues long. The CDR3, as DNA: TGCAGTGCTGGCAGAGGGTTTTACGAGCAGTACTTC. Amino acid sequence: CSAGRGFYEQYF.

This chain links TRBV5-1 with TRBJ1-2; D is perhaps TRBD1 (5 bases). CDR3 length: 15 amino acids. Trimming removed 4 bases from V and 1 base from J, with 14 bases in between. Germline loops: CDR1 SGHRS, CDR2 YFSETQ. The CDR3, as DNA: TGCGCCAGCAGCGTAACGGGGGAGGATAACTATGGCTACACCTTC. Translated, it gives CASSVTGEDNYGYTF.

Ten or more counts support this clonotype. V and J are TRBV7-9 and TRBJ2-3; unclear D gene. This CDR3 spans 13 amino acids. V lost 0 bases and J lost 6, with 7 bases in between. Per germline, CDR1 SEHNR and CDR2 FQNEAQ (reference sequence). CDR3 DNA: TGTGCCAGCAGCTTAGCTCTGCGGGATACGCAGTATTTT. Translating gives CASSLALRDTQYF. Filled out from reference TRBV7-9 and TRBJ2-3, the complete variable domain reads DTGVSQNPRHKITKRGQNVTFRCDPISEHNRLYWYRQTLGQGPEFLTYFQNEAQLEKSRLLSDRFSAERPKGSFSTLEIQRTEQGDSAMYLCASSLALRDTQYFGPGTRLTVL.

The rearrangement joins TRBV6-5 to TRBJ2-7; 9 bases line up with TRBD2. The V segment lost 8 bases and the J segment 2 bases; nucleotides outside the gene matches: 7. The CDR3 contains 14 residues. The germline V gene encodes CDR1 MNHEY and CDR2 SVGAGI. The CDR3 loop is CASYSGGFTYEQYF. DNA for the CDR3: TGTGCCAGCTACAGCGGGGGGTTTACCTACGAGCAGTACTTC.

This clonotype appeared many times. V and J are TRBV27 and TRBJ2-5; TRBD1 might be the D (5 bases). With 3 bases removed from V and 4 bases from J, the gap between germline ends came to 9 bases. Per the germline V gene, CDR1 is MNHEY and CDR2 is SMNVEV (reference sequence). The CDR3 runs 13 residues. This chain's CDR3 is CASSFGAGETQYF. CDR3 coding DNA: TGTGCCAGCAGTTTTGGGGCAGGAGAGACCCAGTACTTC.

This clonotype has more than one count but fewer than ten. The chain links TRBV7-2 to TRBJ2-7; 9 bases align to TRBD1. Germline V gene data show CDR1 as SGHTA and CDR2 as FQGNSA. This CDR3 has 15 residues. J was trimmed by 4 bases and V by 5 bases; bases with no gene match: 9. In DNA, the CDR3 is TGTGCCAGCAGCCAAACCGGGACAGGGTTATACGAGCAGTACTTC. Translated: CASSQTGTGLYEQYF.

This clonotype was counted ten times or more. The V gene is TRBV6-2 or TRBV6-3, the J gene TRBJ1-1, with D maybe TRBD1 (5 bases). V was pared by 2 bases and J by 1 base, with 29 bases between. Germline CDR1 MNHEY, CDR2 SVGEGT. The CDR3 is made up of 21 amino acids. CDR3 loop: CASSYRRTFKGTVSWNTEAFF. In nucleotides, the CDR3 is TGTGCCAGCAGTTACCGCCGGACGTTCAAAGGGACCGTATCATGGAACACTGAAGCTTTCTTT.

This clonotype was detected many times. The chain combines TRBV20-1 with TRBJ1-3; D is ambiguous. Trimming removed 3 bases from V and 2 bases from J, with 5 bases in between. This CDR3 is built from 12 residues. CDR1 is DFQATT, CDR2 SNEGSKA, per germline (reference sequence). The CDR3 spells CSASLTGNTIYF. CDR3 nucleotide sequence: TGCAGTGCTAGCTTAACTGGAAACACCATATATTTT.

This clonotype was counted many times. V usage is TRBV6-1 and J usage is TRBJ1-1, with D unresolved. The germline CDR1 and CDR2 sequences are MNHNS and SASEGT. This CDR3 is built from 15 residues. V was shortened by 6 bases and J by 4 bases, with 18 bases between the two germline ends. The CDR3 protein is CASRSGIKRSTEAFF. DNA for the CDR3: TGTGCCAGCAGGTCCGGGATAAAAAGGAGCACTGAAGCTTTCTTT.

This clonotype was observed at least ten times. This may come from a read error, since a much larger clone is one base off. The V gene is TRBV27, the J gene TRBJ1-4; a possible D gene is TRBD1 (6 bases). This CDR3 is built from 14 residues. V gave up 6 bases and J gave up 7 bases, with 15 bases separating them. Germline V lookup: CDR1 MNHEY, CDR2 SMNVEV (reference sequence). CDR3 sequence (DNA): TGTGCCAGCAGCCTCGGGACAACTCCTGAAAAACTGTTTTTT. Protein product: CASSLGTTPEKLFF. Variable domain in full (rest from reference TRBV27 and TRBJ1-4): EAQVTQNPRYLITVTGKKLTVTCSQNMNHEYMSWYRQDPGLGLRQIYYSMNVEVTDKGDVPEGYKVSRKEKRNFPLILESPSPNQTSLYFCASSLGTTPEKLFFGSGTQLSVL.

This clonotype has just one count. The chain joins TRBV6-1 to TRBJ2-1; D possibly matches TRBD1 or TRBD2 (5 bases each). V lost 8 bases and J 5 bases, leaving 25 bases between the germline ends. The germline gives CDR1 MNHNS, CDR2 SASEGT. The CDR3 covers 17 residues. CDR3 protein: CASWDAPGRWPHNEQFF. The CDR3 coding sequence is TGTGCCAGCTGGGACGCCCCTGGTCGATGGCCCCACAATGAGCAGTTCTTC.

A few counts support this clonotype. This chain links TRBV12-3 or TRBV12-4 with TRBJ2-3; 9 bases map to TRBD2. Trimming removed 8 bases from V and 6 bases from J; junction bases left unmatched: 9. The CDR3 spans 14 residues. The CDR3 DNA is TGTGCCAGCTCCATAAGCGGGGGGCCTGATACGCAGTATTTT. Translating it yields CASSISGGPDTQYF.

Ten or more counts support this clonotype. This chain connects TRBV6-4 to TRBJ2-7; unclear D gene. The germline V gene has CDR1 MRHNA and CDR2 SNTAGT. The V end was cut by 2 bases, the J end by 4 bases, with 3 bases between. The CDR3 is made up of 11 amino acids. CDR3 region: CASSDGYEQYF. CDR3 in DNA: TGTGCCAGCAGTGACGGGTACGAGCAGTACTTC.

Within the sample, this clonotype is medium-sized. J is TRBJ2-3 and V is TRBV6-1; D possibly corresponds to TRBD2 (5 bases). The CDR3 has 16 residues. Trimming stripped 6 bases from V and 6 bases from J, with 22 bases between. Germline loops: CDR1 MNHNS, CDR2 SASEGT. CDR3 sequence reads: CASRNEPGSLLDTQYF. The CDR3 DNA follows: TGTGCCAGCAGGAACGAACCGGGATCCCTATTGGATACGCAGTATTTT.

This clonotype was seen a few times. The CDR3 region has the DNA TGTGCCAGCAGCCTCGTAGGGGGCAATCAGCCCCAGCATTTT. Its protein product is CASSLVGGNQPQHF. This chain joins TRBV7-9 and TRBJ1-5, with a weak D call TRBD1 (5 bases). The V end lost 5 bases, the J end lost 2 bases, and 10 bases lay between the germline ends. CDR3 length: 14 amino acids. Germline CDR1 and CDR2: SEHNR and FQNEAQ (reference sequence).

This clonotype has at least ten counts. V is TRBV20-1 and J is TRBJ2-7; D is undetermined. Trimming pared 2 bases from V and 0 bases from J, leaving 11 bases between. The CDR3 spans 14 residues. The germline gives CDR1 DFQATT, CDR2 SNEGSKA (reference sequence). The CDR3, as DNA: TGCAGTGCTAGATCCTGGGGATCCTCCTACGAGCAGTACTTC. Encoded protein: CSARSWGSSYEQYF.

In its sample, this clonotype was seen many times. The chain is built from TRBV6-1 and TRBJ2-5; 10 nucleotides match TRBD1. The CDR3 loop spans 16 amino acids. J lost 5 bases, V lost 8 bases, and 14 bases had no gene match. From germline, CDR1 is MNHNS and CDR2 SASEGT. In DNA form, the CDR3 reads TGTGCCAGCGCAATTCGGGACAGGGGTGTTCGGGAGACCCAGTACTTC. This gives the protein CASAIRDRGVRETQYF.

The CDR3 DNA is TGTGCCAGTAGTCACAGACGGGAGTTGAACACTGAAGCTTTCTTT. This gives the protein CASSHRRELNTEAFF. V and J are TRBV19 and TRBJ1-1, with D unresolved. Germline V lookup: CDR1 LNHDA, CDR2 SQIVND (reference sequence). The CDR3 is 15 residues long. Trimming cost V 5 bases and J 0 bases, with 13 bases left between them.

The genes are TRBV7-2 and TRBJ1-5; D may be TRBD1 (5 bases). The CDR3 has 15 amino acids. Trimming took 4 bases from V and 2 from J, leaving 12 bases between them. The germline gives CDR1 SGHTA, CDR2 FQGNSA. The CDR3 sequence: CASSWVAGGNQPQHF. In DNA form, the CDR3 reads TGTGCCAGCAGCTGGGTGGCGGGGGGCAATCAGCCCCAGCATTTT.

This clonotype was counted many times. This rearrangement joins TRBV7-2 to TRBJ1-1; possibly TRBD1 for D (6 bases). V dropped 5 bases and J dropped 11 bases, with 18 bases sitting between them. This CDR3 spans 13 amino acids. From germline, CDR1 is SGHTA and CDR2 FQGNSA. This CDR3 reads CASSLPGGRGAFF. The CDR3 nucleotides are TGTGCCAGCAGCCTCCCCGGGGGGCGCGGGGCTTTCTTT.

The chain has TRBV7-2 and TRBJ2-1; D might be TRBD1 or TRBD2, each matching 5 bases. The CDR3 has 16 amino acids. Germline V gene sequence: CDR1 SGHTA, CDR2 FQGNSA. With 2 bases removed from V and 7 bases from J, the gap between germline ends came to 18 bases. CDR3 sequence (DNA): TGTGCCAGCAGCTTAAAGGTGGGGGTAGCTACGAATGAGCAGTTCTTC. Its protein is CASSLKVGVATNEQFF.

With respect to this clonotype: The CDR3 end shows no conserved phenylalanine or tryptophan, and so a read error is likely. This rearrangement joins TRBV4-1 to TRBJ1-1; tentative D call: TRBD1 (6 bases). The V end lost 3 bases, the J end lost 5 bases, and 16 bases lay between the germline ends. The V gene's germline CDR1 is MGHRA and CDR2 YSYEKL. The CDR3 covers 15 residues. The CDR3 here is CASSHSGVPRTEAFL. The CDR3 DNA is TGCGCCAGCAGCCACTCAGGGGTACCTAGGACTGAAGCTTTCCTT.

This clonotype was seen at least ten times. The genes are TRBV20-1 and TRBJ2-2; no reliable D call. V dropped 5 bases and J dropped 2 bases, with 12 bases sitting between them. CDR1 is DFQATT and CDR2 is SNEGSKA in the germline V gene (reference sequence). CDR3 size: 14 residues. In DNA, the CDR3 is TGCAGTGCTGGCGCCCCGTTAAACACCGGGGAGCTGTTTTTT. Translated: CSAGAPLNTGELFF.

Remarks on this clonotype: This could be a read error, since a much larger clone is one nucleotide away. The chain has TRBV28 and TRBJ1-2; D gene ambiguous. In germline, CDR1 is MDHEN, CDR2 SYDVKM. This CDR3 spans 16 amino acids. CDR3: CASEFGGFSRDYCYTF. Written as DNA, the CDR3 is TGTGCCAGTGAATTCGGAGGATTTAGTAGAGACTATTGCTACACCTTC.

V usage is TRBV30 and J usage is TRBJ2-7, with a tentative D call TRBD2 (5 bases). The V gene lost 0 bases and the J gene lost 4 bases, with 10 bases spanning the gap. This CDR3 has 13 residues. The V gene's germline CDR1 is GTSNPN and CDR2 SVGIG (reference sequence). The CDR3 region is CAWSVSRGYEQYF. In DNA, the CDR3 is TGTGCCTGGAGTGTATCTCGAGGGTACGAGCAGTACTTC.

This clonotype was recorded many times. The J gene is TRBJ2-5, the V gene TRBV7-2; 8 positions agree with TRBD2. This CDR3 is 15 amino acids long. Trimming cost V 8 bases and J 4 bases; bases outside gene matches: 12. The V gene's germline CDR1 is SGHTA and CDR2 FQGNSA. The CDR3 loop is CASRNNGGAGETQYF. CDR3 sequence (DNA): TGTGCCAGCCGCAACAACGGGGGGGCGGGAGAGACCCAGTACTTC.

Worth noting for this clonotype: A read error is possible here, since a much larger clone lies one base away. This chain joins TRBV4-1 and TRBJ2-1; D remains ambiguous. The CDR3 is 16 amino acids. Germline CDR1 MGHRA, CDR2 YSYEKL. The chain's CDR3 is CASSHAAVSHYNEQLF. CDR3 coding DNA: TGCGCCAGCAGCCATGCAGCCGTATCCCATTACAATGAGCAGCTCTTC.